Presented here are 3 T cell receptor beta chains from one specimen sequenced in a study of blood T cell repertoires in COVID-19. TCRdb keeps only in-frame clones here, not all; method: immunoSEQ multiplex PCR. In the table there are 75,000 to 95,000 clones, more than 75% of which are singletons. The sequencing sample was made of peripheral blood. The receptors derive from a human donor in a cohort sampled during active COVID-19.

The chain has TRBV21-1 and TRBJ1-1; the table's D gene call, TRBD1, was not cross checked with the DNA. TRBV21-1 is labeled a pseudogene. This CDR3 contains 12 residues. In nucleotides, the CDR3 is TGTGCCAGCAGGGACAGGGAGGCTGAAGCTTTCTTT. Protein sequence: CASRDREAEAFF.

J is TRBJ2-2 and V is TRBV5-8; 10 bases map to TRBD1. This CDR3 spans 15 amino acids. The junction had 3 bases not matched to a gene; V was cut back by 0 bases and J by 7 bases. Germline-derived CDR1 and CDR2 are SGHTS and YDEGEE. The CDR3, as DNA: TGTGCCAGCAGCTTGGGGGACAGGGGAATCGGGGAGCTGTTTTTT. This encodes CASSLGDRGIGELFF.

Only one count was recorded for this clone. The chain is built from TRBV7-2 and TRBJ2-5, with TRBD2 matching 8 bases. The germline gives CDR1 SGHTA, CDR2 FQGNSA. V shed 3 bases and J 4 bases; nucleotides not matched to a gene: 7. CDR3 length: 15 amino acids. CDR3 nucleotide sequence: TGTGCCAGCAGCTTCCTCGGGGGGGCGCGAGAGACCCAGTACTTC. Amino acids: CASSFLGGARETQYF.